Below are 14 T cell receptor beta chains sequenced from a single sample in a study of T-cell reconstitution after alpha-beta-depleted transplantation in children. Preparation of the TCRbeta library was carried out with unique molecular identifiers. TCRdb used MiXCR to reprocess the PCR reads, holding one entry per CDR3 protein. Of 200,000 to 300,000 distinct CDR3 sequences listed, 24% are singletons. The sequences come from PBMCs, mostly from graft donor cells, collected 360 days after TCRalphabeta/CD19-depleted stem cell transplant. The receptors come from a female patient aged 2 to 10 who had a stem cell transplant for congenital amegakaryocytic thrombocytopenia, so the T cells may come from the graft donor.

The count of this clonotype is one. The chain links TRBV30 to TRBJ2-2, with 9 bases identical to TRBD1. The germline V gene has CDR1 GTSNPN and CDR2 SVGIG (reference sequence). Losses at the gene ends were 5 bases for V and 7 bases for J; bases not matched to a gene: 20. CDR3 length equals 18 residues. The CDR3 DNA sequence: TGTGCCTGGGAGGGGACAGGGAGGGCTAGCTTCGGCGGCGGGGAGCTGTTTTTT. The encoded protein is CAWEGTGRASFGGGELFF.

The CDR3 loop reads CATSDPVGSGIQQFF. CDR3 DNA sequence: TGTGCCACCAGTGACCCTGTTGGTAGCGGGATTCAGCAGTTCTTC. The V call is TRBV24-1, the J call TRBJ2-1; 8 bases are shared with TRBD2. Germline CDR1 KGHDR, CDR2 SFDVKD. The CDR3 contains 15 residues. With V trimmed by 4 bases and J by 11 bases, 12 bases remained unmatched.

The V call is TRBV7-9, the J call TRBJ2-3, with D perhaps matching TRBD1 (6 bases). V lost 2 bases to trimming and J lost 2 bases, with 11 bases between them. Germline CDR1 is SEHNR and CDR2 is FQNEAQ (reference sequence). The CDR3 spans 15 residues. Written as DNA, the CDR3 is TGTGCCAGCAGCTTATACCGGGACAACACAGATACGCAGTATTTT. It specifies CASSLYRDNTDTQYF.

In its sample, this clonotype was seen a few times. This chain uses TRBV6-1 with TRBJ2-1, with D perhaps matching TRBD2 (5 bases). Trimming removed 3 bases at V and 9 bases at J, with 15 bases between. Germline lookup yields CDR1 MNHNS and CDR2 SASEGT. This CDR3 is 14 amino acids long. The CDR3 here is CASSELARRAEQFF. CDR3 nucleotides: TGTGCCAGCAGTGAGCTAGCCCGGCGCGCTGAGCAGTTCTTC.

A few counts support this clonotype. V and J are TRBV7-2 and TRBJ2-7; 7 positions match TRBD2. The CDR3 covers 14 residues. The V segment lost 6 bases and the J segment 3 bases; nucleotides outside the gene matches: 8. Per the germline V gene, CDR1 is SGHTA and CDR2 is FQGNSA. The CDR3 here is CASRIKRGSYEQYF. The CDR3 nucleotides read TGTGCCAGCAGAATAAAGCGGGGAAGCTACGAGCAGTACTTC.

This clonotype occurred a few times. Written as DNA, the CDR3 is TGCGCCAGCAGCTTGGAAACAGTCGCCGGGGAGCTGTTTTTT. It specifies CASSLETVAGELFF. The rearrangement uses TRBV5-1 and TRBJ2-2; D unresolved. Trimming removed 0 bases at V and 6 bases at J, with 9 bases between. Germline V lookup: CDR1 SGHRS, CDR2 YFSETQ. There are 14 residues in the CDR3.

J is TRBJ1-6 and V is TRBV6-1; D ambiguous. V shed 6 bases and J shed 4 bases, with 10 bases lying between them. The CDR3 has 14 amino acids. Per germline, CDR1 MNHNS and CDR2 SASEGT. The CDR3 region is CASSLDTYNSPLHF. The CDR3 DNA reads as TGTGCCAGCAGCCTTGATACTTATAATTCACCCCTCCACTTT.

This chain joins TRBV20-1 and TRBJ1-3; 7 bases are a match to TRBD1. The CDR3 runs 15 residues. With 6 bases clipped from V and 4 bases from J, the junction kept 12 bases outside the gene matches. The germline gives CDR1 DFQATT, CDR2 SNEGSKA (reference sequence). CDR3 nucleotides: TGCAGTGCCACATCGGGACAGCCTCAAGGAAACACCATATATTTT. Translating it yields CSATSGQPQGNTIYF.

This rearrangement joins TRBV4-3 to TRBJ1-2; the D is unclear. Germline V gives CDR1 LGHNA, CDR2 YSLEER. The CDR3 consists of 14 residues. Trimming cost V 1 base and J 4 bases, with 10 bases left between them. The CDR3 DNA is TGCGCCAGCAGCCAAGCCGACTGGGGCTATGGCTACACCTTC. Translating gives CASSQADWGYGYTF.

J is TRBJ2-5 and V is TRBV7-2; D might be TRBD1 (6 bases). CDR3 length: 15 residues. Trimming removed 0 bases from V and 9 bases from J, with 17 bases in between. Germline V gene sequence: CDR1 SGHTA, CDR2 FQGNSA. The CDR3 bases are TGTGCCAGCAGCTTAGCGCTGTCAGGGGTTTCGGCCCAGTACTTC. As protein: CASSLALSGVSAQYF.

The rearrangement uses TRBV7-9 and TRBJ2-3, with D perhaps matching TRBD2 (6 bases). This CDR3 comprises 16 residues. The germline V gene encodes CDR1 SEHNR and CDR2 FQNEAQ (reference sequence). V lost 2 bases and J 4 bases, leaving 16 bases between the germline ends. CDR3 nucleotide sequence: TGTGCCAGCAGCTTAACCCGACTAGTAAGTGCAGATACGCAGTATTTT. Amino acids: CASSLTRLVSADTQYF.

This clonotype was detected only a few times. The V call is TRBV2, the J call TRBJ2-7, with TRBD2 matching 7 bases. The CDR3 runs 14 residues. Germline V gene data show CDR1 as SNHLY and CDR2 as FYNNEI. V was pared by 6 bases and J by 0 bases, with 5 bases of the junction left unmatched. CDR3 amino acids: CASRQLATSYEQYF. CDR3 coding DNA: TGTGCCAGCAGACAACTAGCGACCTCCTACGAGCAGTACTTC.

The CDR3 DNA reads as TGTGCCAGCAGCCAGGGACTAGCGGGAGGGCCGGTCGGGGAGCTGTTTTTT. It yields the protein CASSQGLAGGPVGELFF. The chain joins TRBV7-2 to TRBJ2-2; 16 bases fit TRBD2. Trimming removed 5 bases from V and 7 bases from J; junction bases left unmatched: 7. There are 17 residues in the CDR3. CDR1 is SGHTA, CDR2 FQGNSA, per germline.

The chain uses TRBV5-5 and TRBJ2-5; D is ambiguous. This CDR3 has 14 residues. V was clipped by 7 bases and J by 0 bases, with 13 bases between them. CDR1 is SGHKS, CDR2 YYEKEE, per germline (reference sequence). Written as DNA, the CDR3 is TGTGCCAGCGACCCTGGGCGGAACCAAGAGACCCAGTACTTC. This gives the protein CASDPGRNQETQYF.